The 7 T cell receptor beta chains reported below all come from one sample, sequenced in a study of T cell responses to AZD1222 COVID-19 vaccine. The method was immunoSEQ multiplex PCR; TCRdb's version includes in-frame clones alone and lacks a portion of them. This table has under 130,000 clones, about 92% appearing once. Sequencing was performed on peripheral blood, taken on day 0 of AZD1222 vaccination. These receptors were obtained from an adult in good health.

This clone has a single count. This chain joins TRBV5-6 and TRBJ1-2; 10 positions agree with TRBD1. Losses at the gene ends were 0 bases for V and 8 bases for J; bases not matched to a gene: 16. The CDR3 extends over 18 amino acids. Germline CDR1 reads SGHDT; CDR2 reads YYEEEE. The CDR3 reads CASSLAEFKGQGKQGYTF. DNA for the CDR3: TGTGCCAGCAGCTTGGCCGAGTTTAAGGGACAGGGGAAGCAAGGCTACACCTTC.

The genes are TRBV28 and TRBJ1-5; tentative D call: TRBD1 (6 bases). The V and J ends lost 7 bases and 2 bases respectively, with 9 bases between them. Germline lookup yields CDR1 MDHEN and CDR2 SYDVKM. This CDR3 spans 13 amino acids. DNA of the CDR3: TGTGCCAGCACGGCAGGGGGCAATCAGCCCCAGCATTTT. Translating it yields CASTAGGNQPQHF.

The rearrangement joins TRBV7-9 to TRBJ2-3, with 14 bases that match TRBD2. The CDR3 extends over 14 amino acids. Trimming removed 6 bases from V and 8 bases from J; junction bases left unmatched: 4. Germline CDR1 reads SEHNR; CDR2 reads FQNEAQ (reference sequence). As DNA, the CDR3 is TGTGCCAGCAGAATCGGACTAGCGGGGGGTACGCAGTATTTT. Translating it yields CASRIGLAGGTQYF.

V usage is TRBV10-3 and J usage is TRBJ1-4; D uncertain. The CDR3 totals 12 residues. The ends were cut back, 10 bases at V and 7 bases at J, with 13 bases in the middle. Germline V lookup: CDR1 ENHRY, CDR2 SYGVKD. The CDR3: CATSEHGEKLFF. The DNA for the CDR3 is TGTGCCACGTCCGAACATGGTGAAAAACTGTTTTTT.

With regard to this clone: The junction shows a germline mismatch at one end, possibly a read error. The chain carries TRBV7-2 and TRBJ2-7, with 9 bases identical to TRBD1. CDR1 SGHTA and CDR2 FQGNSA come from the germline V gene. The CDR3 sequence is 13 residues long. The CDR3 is CASSPGQGYVQYF. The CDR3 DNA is TGTGCCAGCAGCCCGGGACAGGGCTACGTGCAGTACTTC.

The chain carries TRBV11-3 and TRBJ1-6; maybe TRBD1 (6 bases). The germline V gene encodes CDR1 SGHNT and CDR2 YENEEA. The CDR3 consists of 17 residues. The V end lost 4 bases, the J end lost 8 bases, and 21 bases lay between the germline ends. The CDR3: CASSSKQTGLGHSPLHF. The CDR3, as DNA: TGTGCCAGCAGCTCGAAGCAAACAGGGCTGGGGCATTCACCCCTCCACTTT.

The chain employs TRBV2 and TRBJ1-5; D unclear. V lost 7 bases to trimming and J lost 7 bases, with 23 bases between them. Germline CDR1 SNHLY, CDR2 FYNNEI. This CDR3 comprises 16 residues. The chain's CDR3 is CASTPGNPQNGQPQHF. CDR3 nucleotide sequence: TGTGCCAGCACCCCTGGGAACCCCCAAAATGGGCAGCCCCAGCATTTT.